The 23 T cell receptor beta chains presented below share a single source sample, sequenced in a study of shared clonotypes between healthy human individuals. The table came from immunoSEQ multiplex PCR; TCRdb's copy has only in-frame clones and leaves some out. This repertoire shows hundreds of thousands of clones, 60% to 75% found once; its top ten account for around 1.7%. The specimen was memory CD4+ T cells sorted from blood. The sample's subset: CD45RA-negative fraction. The receptors shown here come from a woman aged 30 to 39 in good health.

V is TRBV30 and J is TRBJ2-3, with TRBD1 matching over 9 bases. V shed 5 bases, J shed 0 bases, and the junction held 0 bases outside the gene matches. The CDR3 loop spans 13 amino acids. Germline CDR1 reads GTSNPN; CDR2 reads SVGIG (reference sequence). The CDR3 DNA follows: TGTGCCTGGGACAGGGGGAGCACAGATACGCAGTATTTT. This encodes CAWDRGSTDTQYF.

The CDR3 here is CASSAYGTPGRDEQYF. The CDR3 DNA sequence: TGTGCCAGCAGCGCGTATGGGACCCCCGGGCGAGACGAGCAGTACTTC. The rearrangement joins TRBV5-5 to TRBJ2-7; TRBD1 or TRBD2 may be the D gene (5 bases each). The V end was cut by 4 bases, the J end by 5 bases, with 22 bases between. This CDR3 region has 16 residues. The V gene's germline CDR1 is SGHKS and CDR2 YYEKEE (reference sequence).

In this sample, this clone turned up a few times. V and J are TRBV7-9 and TRBJ2-1; TRBD2 matches at 9 bases. Trimming cost V 2 bases and J 10 bases; bases outside gene matches: 9. This CDR3 comprises 15 residues. Germline lookup yields CDR1 SEHNR and CDR2 FQNEAQ (reference sequence). DNA of the CDR3: TGTGCCAGCAGCTTAATCCGACTAGCGGTTTCCGAGCAGTTCTTC. It is translated as CASSLIRLAVSEQFF.

The chain is built from TRBV28 and TRBJ2-3, with D maybe TRBD2 (6 bases). The CDR3 covers 13 residues. Deletions cut 5 bases from V and 0 bases from J, with 6 bases between. CDR1 is MDHEN, CDR2 SYDVKM, per germline. The CDR3 protein is CASSGGSTDTQYF. Written as DNA, the CDR3 is TGTGCCAGCAGTGGGGGGAGCACAGATACGCAGTATTTT.

This clone was seen more than once but under ten times. As DNA, the CDR3 is TGCGCCAGCAGCTTGGCCGTTCGTAAGGGGGCGCTTTATGAGCAGTTCTTC. The encoded protein is CASSLAVRKGALYEQFF. The V call is TRBV5-1, the J call TRBJ2-1; 7 bases map to TRBD1. This CDR3 has 17 residues. Germline CDR1 is SGHRS and CDR2 is YFSETQ. V lost 0 bases, J lost 8 bases, and 14 bases stayed unmatched. Complete variable domain (other parts from reference TRBV5-1 and TRBJ2-1): KAGVTQTPRYLIKTRGQQVTLSCSPISGHRSVSWYQQTPGQGLQFLFEYFSETQRNKGNFPGRFSGRQFSNSRSEMNVSTLELGDSALYLCASSLAVRKGALYEQFFGPGTRLTVL.

This chain connects TRBV5-6 to TRBJ1-2, with no clear D. The CDR3 runs 17 residues. Germline V gives CDR1 SGHDT, CDR2 YYEEEE. V lost 3 bases and J 4 bases, leaving 22 bases between the germline ends. CDR3 DNA sequence: TGTGCCAGCAGCTCCGTAGGGCGGCCTAAAGCGGGCTATGGCTACACCTTC. This sequence encodes CASSSVGRPKAGYGYTF.

V and J are TRBV6-1 and TRBJ2-7, with 7 bases identical to TRBD1. The V gene end was trimmed by 8 bases and the J gene end by 3 bases; junction bases not matched to a gene: 10. Per the germline V gene, CDR1 is MNHNS and CDR2 is SASEGT. The CDR3 is 14 residues long. The CDR3, as DNA: TGTGCCAGCGCTGTCGGGACAGCCTACTACGAGCAGTACTTC. Its translation is CASAVGTAYYEQYF.

The V gene is TRBV7-2, the J gene TRBJ2-7; 7 positions agree with TRBD2. The CDR3 runs 14 residues. V shed 5 bases, J shed 6 bases, and the junction held 10 bases outside the gene matches. Germline loops: CDR1 SGHTA, CDR2 FQGNSA. CDR3 DNA: TGTGCCAGCAGCAAAAGCCCGGGGGGTGGCGAGCAGTACTTC. Its protein is CASSKSPGGGEQYF.

This chain connects TRBV27 to TRBJ2-1; D is perhaps TRBD2 (6 bases). Germline V lookup: CDR1 MNHEY, CDR2 SMNVEV (reference sequence). This CDR3 is built from 14 residues. V lost 8 bases and J 1 base, leaving 12 bases between the germline ends. CDR3 protein: CASGRDSSYNEQFF. CDR3 nucleotides: TGTGCCAGCGGCCGGGACTCGTCCTACAATGAGCAGTTCTTC.

The chain recombines TRBV6-6 with TRBJ1-4, with 11 bases identical to TRBD1. Trimming at V came to 2 bases and at J to 7 bases, leaving 6 bases not matched to a gene. The germline gives CDR1 MNHNY, CDR2 SVGAGI (reference sequence). The CDR3 runs 16 residues. The CDR3 DNA is TGTGCCAGCAGTTACCCGGACAGGGGGCCGGGTGAAAAACTGTTTTTT. Protein sequence: CASSYPDRGPGEKLFF.

J is TRBJ2-7 and V is TRBV5-1, with TRBD1 identical over 10 bases. The CDR3 runs 15 residues. Trimming at V came to 7 bases and at J to 6 bases, leaving 13 bases not matched to a gene. CDR1 SGHRS and CDR2 YFSETQ come from the germline V gene. The CDR3 is CASQWTEGQGSEQYF. DNA for the CDR3: TGCGCCAGCCAATGGACGGAGGGACAGGGGAGCGAGCAGTACTTC.

V and J are TRBV7-6 and TRBJ2-5, with unresolved D. V shed 0 bases and J shed 5 bases, with 7 bases lying between them. Per the germline V gene, CDR1 is SGHVS and CDR2 is FNYEAQ. The CDR3 totals 13 residues. The DNA for the CDR3 is TGTGCCAGCAGCTTAGCGGTAGGGGAGACCCAGTACTTC. Amino acid sequence: CASSLAVGETQYF.

The gene calls are TRBV5-1 and TRBJ1-1; 8 bases align to TRBD1. CDR1 and CDR2 from the germline V gene are SGHRS and YFSETQ. The junction had 15 bases not matched to a gene; V was cut back by 4 bases and J by 4 bases. This CDR3 region has 17 residues. The CDR3 loop is CASSLSDQRTGLTEAFF. CDR3 sequence (DNA): TGCGCCAGCAGCCTGTCGGACCAACGGACAGGGCTCACTGAAGCTTTCTTT.

The J gene is TRBJ1-1, the V gene TRBV5-4, with a weak D call TRBD1 (6 bases). Germline CDR1 SGHNT, CDR2 YYREEE (reference sequence). The CDR3 length is 14 residues. V lost 3 bases to trimming and J lost 8 bases, with 17 bases between them. The CDR3 loop is CASSSGTSVWEAFF. DNA for the CDR3: TGTGCCAGCAGCTCCGGGACATCGGTCTGGGAAGCTTTCTTT.

The CDR3 bases are TGTGCCAGTAATGGCGGACGAGGAGGCTACACCTTC. This codes for CASNGGRGGYTF. V gene TRBV19 combines with J gene TRBJ1-2, with D uncertain. This CDR3 has 12 residues. Germline V CDR1 and CDR2: LNHDA, SQIVND (reference sequence). Trimming cost V 7 bases and J 8 bases, with 14 bases left between them.

The chain recombines TRBV6-5 with TRBJ2-1, with 11 bases fitting TRBD2. J lost 3 bases, V lost 5 bases, and 3 bases had no gene match. The germline gives CDR1 MNHEY, CDR2 SVGAGI. The CDR3 length is 15 residues. This CDR3 reads CASSLLAGDYNEQFF. The CDR3 DNA reads as TGTGCCAGCAGTCTACTAGCGGGAGACTACAATGAGCAGTTCTTC.

This clone was picked up one time. This chain uses TRBV29-1 with TRBJ1-5, with D maybe TRBD1 (6 bases). The V gene lost 4 bases and the J gene lost 4 bases, with 14 bases spanning the gap. The germline CDR1 and CDR2 sequences are SQVTM and ANQGSEA. The CDR3 loop spans 14 amino acids. The CDR3 here is CSVGTALGNQPQHF. CDR3 sequence (DNA): TGCAGCGTTGGGACAGCCTTAGGAAATCAGCCCCAGCATTTT.

The chain combines TRBV10-1 with TRBJ2-2; D is ambiguous. This CDR3 contains 13 residues. CDR1 and CDR2 from the germline V gene are WNHNN and SYGVQD (reference sequence). The ends were cut back, 2 bases at V and 6 bases at J, with 7 bases in the middle. The CDR3, as DNA: TGCGCCAGCAGTGAGGCCGGGCCCGGGGAGCTGTTTTTT. It codes for CASSEAGPGELFF.

The chain carries TRBV28 and TRBJ1-4, with a possible D match to TRBD1 (5 bases). Germline V gene data show CDR1 as MDHEN and CDR2 as SYDVKM. V was trimmed by 5 bases and J by 4 bases, leaving 14 bases between them. The CDR3 spans 15 residues. CDR3 bases: TGTGCCAGCAGTCCCGCTGGGGGGAGTAATGAAAAACTGTTTTTT. Its protein product is CASSPAGGSNEKLFF.

The gene calls are TRBV6-5 and TRBJ1-2; 8 nucleotides line up with TRBD1. Germline V gene data show CDR1 as MNHEY and CDR2 as SVGAGI. V dropped 10 bases and J dropped 4; count of bases not matched to a gene: 5. The CDR3 runs to 12 residues. The CDR3 nucleotides read TGTGCCACCTCGACAGGGGTCTATGGCTACACCTTC. Translated, it gives CATSTGVYGYTF.

The rearrangement joins TRBV7-9 to TRBJ2-2; 7 nucleotides align to TRBD2. CDR3 length: 15 residues. Germline V lookup: CDR1 SEHNR, CDR2 FQNEAQ (reference sequence). Trimming at V came to 3 bases and at J to 5 bases, leaving 6 bases not matched to a gene. The CDR3 DNA reads as TGTGCCAGCAGCTTTAGGGCGGGAGTGACCGGGGAGCTGTTTTTT. This gives the protein CASSFRAGVTGELFF.

The chain is built from TRBV7-3 and TRBJ2-1, with 10 bases that match TRBD2. The CDR3 runs 14 residues. Germline CDR1 SGHTA, CDR2 FQGTGA. The J segment lost 8 bases and the V segment lost 6 bases, leaving 7 bases of the junction unmatched. The CDR3 protein is CASRGGLAGDEQFF. The CDR3 DNA is TGTGCCAGCAGGGGTGGGCTAGCGGGAGATGAGCAGTTCTTC.

This sequence joins TRBV20-1 and TRBJ2-1, with D uncertain. Germline values: CDR1 DFQATT, CDR2 SNEGSKA (reference sequence). The CDR3 is 11 amino acids. The ends were cut back, 6 bases at V and 10 bases at J, with 13 bases in the middle. The CDR3 reads CSANNRFEQFF. CDR3 sequence (DNA): TGCAGTGCCAACAATAGATTCGAGCAGTTCTTC.